This T cell receptor (beta chain) was identified during a study of vaccination effects on CD4 cells after COVID-19. Points from the study as a whole: Both infection-induced and vaccine-induced clones contracted markedly at late post-vaccination timepoints. Few convalescent patients were studied, and early post-infection samples were lacking.

Profiling relied on immunoSEQ multiplex PCR, and the TCRdb table lists in-frame clones only, not all of them. The repertoire consists of roughly 24,000 clones, with approximately 70% occurring once and the leading ten covering roughly a tenth. About this clone: The antigen is not known.

Viral peptide pool expansion of antigen-specific CD4+ T cells preceded sequencing in the ViraFEST assay. A roughly 10-day culture period preceded the isolation of CD4+ T cells. Either the mRNA-1273 or the BNT162b2 vaccine was given to participants as two doses. CDR1 is LNHDA and CDR2 is SQIVND in the germline V gene (reference sequence). The CDR3 is 16 amino acids. With V trimmed by 3 bases and J by 8 bases, 11 bases remained unmatched. This chain connects TRBV19 to TRBJ2-1, with 9 nucleotides matching TRBD1. The sequence was obtained from a human donor who received a COVID-19 vaccine. The sample in question was CD4+ T cells from PBMCs cultured with HCoV-NL63 spike peptides, obtained after COVID-19 vaccination. The CDR3 here is CASSMYGTGYIDEQFF. In DNA, the CDR3 is TGTGCCAGTAGTATGTACGGGACAGGGTATATTGATGAGCAGTTCTTC.